What follows is one T cell receptor beta chain and its context. TCRdb re-derived calls from the RT-PCR reads in MiXCR, one entry per CDR3 protein. This sample yields some 600,000 distinct CDR3 sequences, of which 13% to 15% are seen a single time; 7.6% belongs to the top ten. These data are taken from a study of response to subunit inactivated influenza vaccine. Trimming cost V 0 bases and J 2 bases, with 8 bases left between them. The CDR3 consists of 14 residues. Sequences were derived from PBMCs from blood, sampled 14 days before vaccination. This TCR was recovered from a man in his fifties or sixties who received an inactivated influenza vaccine. V usage is TRBV12-3 or TRBV12-4 and J usage is TRBJ2-7; possibly TRBD1 for D (5 bases). CDR3 residues: CASSLALTAYEQYF. The CDR3 bases are TGTGCCAGCAGTTTAGCGTTGACAGCCTACGAGCAGTACTTC.